This entry describes one T cell receptor beta chain. Patients with autoimmune history or systemic immunosuppression were excluded. These data are taken from a study of OX40 agonist ivuxolimab in advanced cancers. Study-level background: Patients were infused with ivuxolimab every 2 weeks at 0.01 to 10 mg/kg. Dose-escalation cases comprised hepatocellular carcinoma, melanoma, renal cell or head and neck cancer. A male proportion of under 90% was recorded, with mean age around 64 years and range roughly 23 to 79.

V gave up 6 bases and J gave up 3 bases, with 15 bases separating them. The CDR3 runs to 14 residues. Germline V CDR1 and CDR2: MNHNS, SASEGT. Generated by immunoSEQ multiplex PCR, the TCRdb table keeps only in-frame clones and is missing some. The sample has tens of thousands of clones; 94% are singletons. This chain uses TRBV6-1 with TRBJ2-7; D not resolved. This sequence originates from an adult with an advanced solid tumor such as melanoma, head and neck, liver or kidney cancer. The source was CD4+ or CD8+ T cells sorted from blood, collected in a trial of the OX40 agonist ivuxolimab. The CDR3 reads CASSLGRMSYEQYF. CDR3 sequence (DNA): TGTGCCAGCAGCCTAGGACGAATGAGCTACGAGCAGTACTTC.